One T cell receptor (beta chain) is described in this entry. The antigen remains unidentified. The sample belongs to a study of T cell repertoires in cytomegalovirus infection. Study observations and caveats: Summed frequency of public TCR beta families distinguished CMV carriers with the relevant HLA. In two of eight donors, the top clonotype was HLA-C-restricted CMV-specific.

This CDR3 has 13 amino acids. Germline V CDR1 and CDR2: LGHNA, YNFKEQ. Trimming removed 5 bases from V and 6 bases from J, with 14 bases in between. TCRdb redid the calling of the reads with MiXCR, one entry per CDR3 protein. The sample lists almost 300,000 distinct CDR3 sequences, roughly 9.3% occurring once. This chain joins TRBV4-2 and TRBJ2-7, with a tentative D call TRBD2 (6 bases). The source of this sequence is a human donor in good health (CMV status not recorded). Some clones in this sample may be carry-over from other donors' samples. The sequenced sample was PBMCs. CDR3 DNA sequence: TGTGCCAGCAGCGCCCGGGACTCCCCCGAGCAGTACTTC. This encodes CASSARDSPEQYF.